These 26 T cell receptor beta chains were all obtained from the same sample, sequenced in a study of blood T cell repertoires in COVID-19. Generated by immunoSEQ multiplex PCR, the TCRdb table keeps only in-frame clones and is missing some. The data contain about 200,000 clones, about 85% of them seen just once; the ten biggest clones take up around 5%. Sample: peripheral blood. The origin of the receptors is a woman aged 80 or older with acute or convalescent COVID-19.

The chain has TRBV4-3 and TRBJ2-1, with D hard to call. CDR1 LGHNA and CDR2 YSLEER come from the germline V gene. CDR3 length equals 17 residues. The V gene lost 0 bases and the J gene lost 5 bases, with 17 bases spanning the gap. CDR3 DNA sequence: TGCGCCAGCAGCCAAGACATAACCCGCCACAGAAACAATGAGCAGTTCTTC. Amino acids: CASSQDITRHRNNEQFF.

V usage is TRBV2 and J usage is TRBJ2-3; the match to TRBD2 covers 7 bases. J was trimmed by 4 bases and V by 7 bases; bases with no gene match: 5. The germline gives CDR1 SNHLY, CDR2 FYNNEI. This CDR3 spans 13 amino acids. CDR3 sequence (DNA): TGTGCCAGCACAAGCGGGACCGCAGATACGCAGTATTTT. This codes for CASTSGTADTQYF.

The V call is TRBV9, the J call TRBJ2-1; D gene ambiguous. Germline V gene lookup returns CDR1 SGDLS and CDR2 YYNGEE. This CDR3 contains 16 residues. The V end lost 2 bases, the J end lost 7 bases, and 19 bases lay between the germline ends. The CDR3 coding sequence is TGTGCCAGCAGCGTCTTGGGCCAGACCCACGAGAATGAGCAGTTCTTC. Translating it yields CASSVLGQTHENEQFF.

The V and J genes are TRBV15 and TRBJ1-4, with no clear D. The CDR3 covers 13 residues. The germline gives CDR1 LNHNV, CDR2 YYDKDF (reference sequence). The V gene lost 3 bases and the J gene lost 8 bases, with 10 bases spanning the gap. CDR3 coding DNA: TGTGCCACCAGCAGGGCGGCCGGGGAAAAACTGTTTTTT. It is translated as CATSRAAGEKLFF.

V is TRBV7-2 and J is TRBJ2-5, with no clear D. With 7 bases removed from V and 4 bases from J, the gap between germline ends came to 13 bases. Germline-derived CDR1 and CDR2 are SGHTA and FQGNSA. The CDR3 is made up of 13 amino acids. In nucleotides, the CDR3 is TGTGCCAGCAACCCCCGGTCTGTAGAGACCCAGTACTTC. It yields the protein CASNPRSVETQYF. Full variable domain (outside the CDR3, taken from reference TRBV7-2 and TRBJ2-5): GAGVSQSPSNKVTEKGKDVELRCDPISGHTALYWYRQSLGQGLEFLIYFQGNSAPDKSGLPSDRFSAERTGGSVSTLTIQRTQQEDSAVYLCASNPRSVETQYFGPGTRLLVL.

The CDR3 sequence: CASSIDRARLGNEQFF. CDR3 bases: TGTGCCAGTAGTATCGATCGGGCCCGACTAGGCAATGAGCAGTTCTTC. This chain links TRBV19 with TRBJ2-1; D is possibly TRBD2 (6 bases). Germline CDR1 reads LNHDA; CDR2 reads SQIVND (reference sequence). The CDR3 is 16 residues long. The V end was cut by 3 bases, the J end by 6 bases, with 18 bases between.

CDR3 region: CASSQWGGGRTDTQYF. The CDR3 DNA sequence: TGTGCCAGCAGCCAGTGGGGCGGGGGGCGCACAGATACGCAGTATTTT. The V gene is TRBV7-9, the J gene TRBJ2-3; TRBD2 matches 8 bases. CDR3 length equals 16 residues. J lost 1 base, V lost 5 bases, and 8 bases had no gene match. CDR1 and CDR2 (germline): SEHNR, FQNEAQ (reference sequence).

In nucleotides, the CDR3 is TGTGCCAGCAGCCTAAATCAGGGGGCCGAGACCCAGTACTTC. Translation: CASSLNQGAETQYF. J is TRBJ2-5 and V is TRBV7-3, with 8 positions matching TRBD1. The J segment lost 5 bases and the V segment lost 5 bases, leaving 7 bases of the junction unmatched. This CDR3 contains 14 residues. Germline V gene lookup returns CDR1 SGHTA and CDR2 FQGTGA.

This sequence joins TRBV6-5 and TRBJ2-7, with 10 bases identical to TRBD1. Trimming cost V 5 bases and J 4 bases; bases outside gene matches: 2. Germline loops: CDR1 MNHEY, CDR2 SVGAGI. This CDR3 region has 13 residues. The CDR3 protein is CASSRDRGYEQYF. CDR3 DNA sequence: TGTGCCAGCAGTAGGGACAGGGGTTACGAGCAGTACTTC.

The rearrangement links TRBV19 to TRBJ2-7, with D perhaps TRBD1 (6 bases). The CDR3 is 16 amino acids. The V end lost 4 bases, the J end lost 2 bases, and 18 bases lay between the germline ends. Germline values: CDR1 LNHDA, CDR2 SQIVND (reference sequence). The CDR3, as DNA: TGTGCCAGTAGTACCCGCCGCCGGGACAACCCCTACGAGCAGTACTTC. Its protein is CASSTRRRDNPYEQYF.

This chain connects TRBV2 to TRBJ2-3, with TRBD1 matching 8 bases. The length of the CDR3 is 13 residues. Germline values: CDR1 SNHLY, CDR2 FYNNEI. V lost 5 bases to trimming and J lost 5 bases; unmatched junction nucleotides: 3. In nucleotides, the CDR3 is TGTGCCAGCAGTCTCGACAGGGGAGATACGCAGTATTTT. Encoded protein: CASSLDRGDTQYF.

This chain joins TRBV28 and TRBJ1-3, with 7 bases aligning to TRBD1. V lost 6 bases and J lost 2; bases outside the gene matches: 4. This CDR3 contains 14 residues. Germline assignment: CDR1 MDHEN and CDR2 SYDVKM. The CDR3 DNA sequence: TGTGCCAGCAGCGTGACAGGGACTGGAAACACCATATATTTT. Amino acid sequence: CASSVTGTGNTIYF.

The rearrangement uses TRBV7-2 and TRBJ2-2; D gene uncertain. CDR1 and CDR2 from the germline V gene are SGHTA and FQGNSA. The CDR3 consists of 14 residues. Trimming cost V 3 bases and J 1 base, with 6 bases left between them. The CDR3 DNA reads TGTGCCAGCAGCTTTCCGAGGAACACCGGGGAGCTGTTTTTT. Its protein product is CASSFPRNTGELFF.

V and J are TRBV7-9 and TRBJ2-2; 9 bases agree with TRBD2. The CDR3 sequence is 15 residues long. Unmatched junction bases numbered 4, after V lost 5 bases and J lost 3 bases. Germline V lookup: CDR1 SEHNR, CDR2 FQNEAQ (reference sequence). The CDR3 region is CASSLTSGYTGELFF. The CDR3 DNA reads TGTGCCAGCAGCCTGACTAGCGGATACACCGGGGAGCTGTTTTTT.

The rearrangement uses TRBV5-1 and TRBJ1-1, with TRBD1 matching 7 bases. Per germline, CDR1 SGHRS and CDR2 YFSETQ. V shed 4 bases and J 10 bases; nucleotides not matched to a gene: 7. The CDR3 length is 12 residues. Written as DNA, the CDR3 is TGCGCCAGCAGCCTCGACAGGGAAAGAGCTTTCTTT. Its protein product is CASSLDRERAFF.

The chain uses TRBV19 and TRBJ1-3, with D perhaps matching TRBD1 (6 bases). Germline V CDR1 and CDR2: LNHDA, SQIVND (reference sequence). The germline V and J ends were trimmed by 3 bases and 2 bases, with 11 bases remaining between them. CDR3 size: 15 residues. In DNA form, the CDR3 reads TGTGCCAGTAGTATTCATTCAGGGGCTGGAAACACCATATATTTT. This sequence encodes CASSIHSGAGNTIYF.

A single count supports this clone. The V call is TRBV4-1, the J call TRBJ1-4, with D tentatively TRBD1 (6 bases). This CDR3 region has 15 residues. Looked up from germline, CDR1 is MGHRA and CDR2 is YSYEKL. V was pared by 1 base and J by 7 bases, with 13 bases between. The CDR3 nucleotides are TGCGCCAGCAGCCAAGGAGGTCTAGGGGGTGAAAAACTGTTTTTT. This encodes CASSQGGLGGEKLFF.

With regard to this clone: Other nucleotide sequences from this sample produce the same CDR3. The rearrangement links TRBV9 to TRBJ1-2; D uncertain. This CDR3 is built from 14 residues. Trimming took off 0 bases at V and 2 bases at J, with 8 bases between the two ends. Germline CDR1 reads SGDLS; CDR2 reads YYNGEE. The CDR3 DNA follows: TGTGCCAGCAGCGTAGGGCGGGGAAACTATGGCTACACCTTC. It specifies CASSVGRGNYGYTF.

The chain carries TRBV7-6 and TRBJ2-2; maybe TRBD1 (6 bases). The germline CDR1 and CDR2 sequences are SGHVS and FNYEAQ. V lost 1 base and J 4 bases, leaving 16 bases between the germline ends. The length of the CDR3 is 17 residues. The CDR3: CASSLERTPRGTGELFF. CDR3 nucleotides: TGTGCCAGCAGCTTAGAACGGACACCCAGGGGCACCGGGGAGCTGTTTTTT.

The rearrangement uses TRBV18 and TRBJ1-2, with D unresolved. CDR1 and CDR2 from the germline V gene are KGHSH and LQKENI. This CDR3 contains 13 residues. V was trimmed by 3 bases and J by 4 bases, leaving 9 bases between them. In DNA, the CDR3 is TGTGCCAGCTCACCCGGGAGAAGCTATGGCTACACCTTC. It is translated as CASSPGRSYGYTF.

V is TRBV2 and J is TRBJ1-3, with 9 bases lining up with TRBD1. J was trimmed by 3 bases and V by 7 bases; bases with no gene match: 1. This CDR3 comprises 13 residues. Germline lookup yields CDR1 SNHLY and CDR2 FYNNEI. The chain's CDR3 is CASKDRGGNTIYF. DNA of the CDR3: TGTGCCAGCAAGGACAGGGGTGGAAACACCATATATTTT. Full variable domain (missing parts from reference TRBV2 and TRBJ1-3): EPEVTQTPSHQVTQMGQEVILRCVPISNHLYFYWYRQILGQKVEFLVSFYNNEISEKSEIFDDQFSVERPDGSNFTLKIRSTKLEDSAMYFCASKDRGGNTIYFGEGSWLTVV.

The chain combines TRBV5-1 with TRBJ1-6, with D unclear. V was cut by 5 bases and J by 9 bases, with 9 bases left in between. The V gene's germline CDR1 is SGHRS and CDR2 YFSETQ. The CDR3 length is 12 residues. The CDR3 DNA follows: TGCGCCAGCAGAGGACTGGGTTCACCCCTCCACTTT. Translating it yields CASRGLGSPLHF.

The chain recombines TRBV5-1 with TRBJ1-1, with D unclear. Trimming took off 0 bases at V and 3 bases at J, with 12 bases between the two ends. Germline-derived CDR1 and CDR2 are SGHRS and YFSETQ. The CDR3 sequence is 15 residues long. The CDR3 DNA sequence: TGCGCCAGCAGCTTGGCGGGAGGGTGGGACACTGAAGCTTTCTTT. Residues: CASSLAGGWDTEAFF. The full variable domain, rest sourced from reference TRBV5-1 and TRBJ1-1, is KAGVTQTPRYLIKTRGQQVTLSCSPISGHRSVSWYQQTPGQGLQFLFEYFSETQRNKGNFPGRFSGRQFSNSRSEMNVSTLELGDSALYLCASSLAGGWDTEAFFGQGTRLTVV.

The chain combines TRBV7-2 with TRBJ2-7, with 9 nucleotides matching TRBD1. With V trimmed by 4 bases and J by 5 bases, 9 bases remained unmatched. CDR3 length equals 15 residues. In germline, CDR1 is SGHTA, CDR2 FQGNSA. CDR3 region: CASSSSGQGFHEQYF. The CDR3 DNA sequence: TGTGCCAGCAGCTCCTCGGGACAGGGCTTTCACGAGCAGTACTTC.

This chain joins TRBV7-9 and TRBJ2-7; the match to TRBD1 covers 8 bases. CDR3 size: 18 residues. With V trimmed by 5 bases and J by 3 bases, 18 bases remained unmatched. Germline CDR1 is SEHNR and CDR2 is FQNEAQ (reference sequence). The CDR3 region is CASSPDRADYPPIYEQYF. The CDR3 bases are TGTGCCAGCAGCCCGGACAGGGCAGATTACCCCCCAATCTACGAGCAGTACTTC.

The chain recombines TRBV18 with TRBJ2-6, with 7 bases lining up with TRBD1. Germline V lookup: CDR1 KGHSH, CDR2 LQKENI. This CDR3 is built from 18 residues. Germline trimming cut 0 bases from V and 0 bases from J; bases unmatched to any gene: 5. The CDR3 region is CASSPPGTANSGANVLTF. The CDR3 coding sequence is TGTGCCAGCTCACCACCCGGGACAGCGAACTCTGGGGCCAACGTCCTGACTTTC.